What follows describes a single TCR beta chain. V lost 3 bases to trimming and J lost 11 bases; unmatched junction nucleotides: 15. CDR3 length: 16 residues. The germline V gene encodes CDR1 KGHSH and CDR2 LQKENI. The sample is drawn from a study of identical twins. cDNA carried unique molecular identifiers, and a universal primer site was added by template switching. MiXCR, applied by TCRdb to the 5' RACE reads, yields one record per CDR3 protein. The sample contains about 200,000 distinct CDR3 sequences, roughly 9.4% of which appear only once. This clonotype was obtained from a young woman in good health. The sequencing sample was made of memory (CD45RO+) T cells sorted from blood. This chain uses TRBV18 with TRBJ2-1, with 8 bases that match TRBD1. The CDR3 DNA reads TGTGCCAGCTCACCTGACAGGGGCCCGGGAACAATGCAGCAGTTCTTC. Translating it yields CASSPDRGPGTMQQFF. The full variable domain, completed using reference TRBV18 and TRBJ2-1, is NAGVMQNPRHLVRRRGQEARLRCSPMKGHSHVYWYRQLPEEGLKFMVYLQKENIIDESGMPKERFSAEFPKEGPSILRIQQVVRGDSAAYFCASSPDRGPGTMQQFFGPGTRLTVL.